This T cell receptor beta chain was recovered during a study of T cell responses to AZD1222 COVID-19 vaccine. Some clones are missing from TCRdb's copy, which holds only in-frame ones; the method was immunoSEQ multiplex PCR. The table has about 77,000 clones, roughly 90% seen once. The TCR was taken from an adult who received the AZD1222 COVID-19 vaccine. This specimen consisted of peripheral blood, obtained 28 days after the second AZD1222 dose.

CDR3 sequence: CASSLYRDSRRDTQYF. CDR3 nucleotides: TGTGCCAGCAGCCTATACCGGGACTCACGGAGAGATACGCAGTATTTT. The gene calls are TRBV3-1 (or the pseudogene TRBV3-2) and TRBJ2-3; TRBD2 might be the D (6 bases). Germline lookup yields CDR1 LGHDT and CDR2 YNNKEL (reference sequence). Trimming cost V 4 bases and J 5 bases, with 19 bases left between them. This CDR3 has 16 residues.